The 19 T cell receptor beta chains listed next were all sequenced from one sample in a study of T cell responses to AZD1222 COVID-19 vaccine. Clones were sequenced by immunoSEQ multiplex PCR, and TCRdb holds only the in-frame ones, with some missing. Of around 130,000 clones listed, roughly 84% are singletons. The sample in question was peripheral blood, obtained on day 0 of AZD1222 vaccination. These receptors all stem from an adult in good health.

The chain joins TRBV6-2 or TRBV6-3 to TRBJ2-7; TRBD1 agrees at 7 bases. The germline CDR1 and CDR2 sequences are MNHEY and SVGEGT. CDR3 length: 14 residues. V trimming: 5 bases; J trimming: 5 bases; junction bases outside the gene matches: 9. In nucleotides, the CDR3 is TGTGCCAGCAGTCCGCAGACAGGGCTCAACGAGCAGTACTTC. Its protein is CASSPQTGLNEQYF.

The chain carries TRBV11-2 and TRBJ2-5, with 7 bases fitting TRBD1. This CDR3 is 14 amino acids long. Germline-derived CDR1 and CDR2 are SGHAT and FQNNGV. The ends lost 5 bases at V and 2 bases at J; junction bases unmatched: 5. CDR3 amino acids: CASSNTGVQETQYF. DNA for the CDR3: TGTGCCAGCAGCAATACAGGGGTACAAGAGACCCAGTACTTC.

The gene calls are TRBV6-2 or TRBV6-3 and TRBJ1-2; 7 nucleotides agree with TRBD1. The CDR3 is made up of 16 amino acids. Germline CDR1 reads MNHEY; CDR2 reads SVGEGT. V dropped 6 bases and J dropped 0; count of bases not matched to a gene: 10. The CDR3: CASSLQGPSSNYGYTF. The CDR3 coding sequence is TGTGCCAGCAGCCTACAGGGGCCGTCATCTAACTATGGCTACACCTTC.

V and J are TRBV30 and TRBJ1-6, with 7 bases fitting TRBD1. The CDR3 spans 13 residues. V gave up 5 bases and J gave up 3 bases; unmatched junction bases: 1. CDR1 and CDR2 from the germline V gene are GTSNPN and SVGIG (reference sequence). CDR3 sequence: CAWGQDYNSPLHF. For the CDR3, the DNA is TGTGCCTGGGGACAGGACTATAATTCACCCCTCCACTTT.

The genes are TRBV5-1 and TRBJ1-1, with 7 nucleotides matching TRBD1. The CDR3 spans 12 residues. Germline CDR1 is SGHRS and CDR2 is YFSETQ. Losses at the gene ends were 9 bases for V and 0 bases for J; bases not matched to a gene: 2. In DNA, the CDR3 is TGCGCCACCAGGGGGATGAACACTGAAGCTTTCTTT. Its protein product is CATRGMNTEAFF.

This clone was observed a single time. V is TRBV7-2 and J is TRBJ1-2; D is perhaps TRBD1 (5 bases). Trimming stripped 1 base from V and 1 base from J, with 7 bases between. Germline values: CDR1 SGHTA, CDR2 FQGNSA. The CDR3 contains 14 residues. The CDR3 nucleotides read TGTGCCAGCAGCTTAGGGGGGGTTAACTATGGCTACACCTTC. Translation: CASSLGGVNYGYTF. Full variable domain (remainder filled in from reference TRBV7-2 and TRBJ1-2): GAGVSQSPSNKVTEKGKDVELRCDPISGHTALYWYRQSLGQGLEFLIYFQGNSAPDKSGLPSDRFSAERTGGSVSTLTIQRTQQEDSAVYLCASSLGGVNYGYTFGSGTRLTVV.

The chain has TRBV6-5 and TRBJ1-1, with D uncertain. Germline V gene data show CDR1 as MNHEY and CDR2 as SVGAGI. The CDR3 covers 13 residues. V lost 0 bases, J lost 4 bases, and 6 bases lay in between. CDR3 nucleotide sequence: TGTGCCAGCAGTTACTCTGAGGGCACTGAAGCTTTCTTT. Amino acids: CASSYSEGTEAFF.

The V and J genes are TRBV5-4 and TRBJ2-2; the match to TRBD1 covers 7 bases. This CDR3 has 15 residues. With V trimmed by 3 bases and J by 2 bases, 4 bases remained unmatched. In germline, CDR1 is SGHNT, CDR2 YYREEE (reference sequence). DNA of the CDR3: TGTGCCAGCAGCTCAAGACAGGGAAACACCGGGGAGCTGTTTTTT. Protein product: CASSSRQGNTGELFF. The complete variable domain, with remaining parts taken from reference TRBV5-4 and TRBJ2-2, reads ETGVTQSPTHLIKTRGQQVTLRCSSQSGHNTVSWYQQALGQGPQFIFQYYREEENGRGNFPPRFSGLQFPNYSSELNVNALELDDSALYLCASSSRQGNTGELFFGEGSRLTVL.

This clone has just a few counts. CDR3 sequence (DNA): TGCAGCGGGGGCCCGGGACAGAACAAAAACTATGGCTACACCTTC. Translating gives CSGGPGQNKNYGYTF. The chain is built from TRBV29-1 and TRBJ1-2; TRBD1 matches 7 bases. Per the germline V gene, CDR1 is SQVTM and CDR2 is ANQGSEA. There are 15 residues in the CDR3. Losses at the gene ends were 7 bases for V and 2 bases for J; bases not matched to a gene: 13.

Note on this clone: One end of the junction is discordant with germline, which a read error may explain. CDR3 protein: CAGSYLRTGGGYGYTF. The CDR3 coding sequence is TGTGCCGGCAGTTACCTGCGGACAGGGGGCGGATATGGCTACACCTTC. The V gene is TRBV6-5, the J gene TRBJ1-2; 11 nucleotides align to TRBD1. CDR1 is MNHEY, CDR2 SVGAGI, per germline. This CDR3 is built from 16 residues.

V and J are TRBV19 and TRBJ1-2; 9 bases are shared with TRBD1. The CDR3 length is 15 residues. Germline V gene sequence: CDR1 LNHDA, CDR2 SQIVND (reference sequence). The junction had 3 bases not matched to a gene; V was cut back by 3 bases and J by 1 base. The CDR3 sequence is CASSIDRGINYGYTF. The DNA for the CDR3 is TGTGCCAGTAGTATCGACAGGGGGATTAACTATGGCTACACCTTC.

This clone is judged medium-sized. The chain employs TRBV7-2 and TRBJ2-1; TRBD2 matches at 13 bases. Germline V gene data show CDR1 as SGHTA and CDR2 as FQGNSA. This CDR3 is 17 amino acids long. Trimming cost V 1 base and J 7 bases; bases outside gene matches: 7. CDR3 DNA sequence: TGTGCCAGCAGCTTAGAACGACTAGCGGGGGGAGATAATGAGCAGTTCTTC. Its protein product is CASSLERLAGGDNEQFF.

This chain uses TRBV28 with TRBJ1-2; D not resolved. Germline V gene sequence: CDR1 MDHEN, CDR2 SYDVKM. Trimming took 5 bases from V and 6 from J, leaving 10 bases between them. The CDR3 spans 12 residues. CDR3 protein: CASSHGFDGYTF. The CDR3 DNA follows: TGTGCCAGCAGTCACGGTTTCGATGGCTACACCTTC.

J is TRBJ2-1 and V is TRBV28; D is unclear. The V end was cut by 5 bases, the J end by 4 bases, with 18 bases between. CDR1 and CDR2 (germline): MDHEN, SYDVKM. The CDR3 length is 16 residues. The CDR3 bases are TGTGCCAGCAGTCCGACGGCGGCCGACCCTTACAATGAGCAGTTCTTC. Encoded protein: CASSPTAADPYNEQFF.

The chain joins TRBV12-3 or TRBV12-4 to TRBJ2-5; 7 bases map to TRBD2. This CDR3 spans 13 amino acids. Trimming cost V 6 bases and J 0 bases; bases outside gene matches: 1. The CDR3, as DNA: TGTGCCAGCAGAACTAGCGACCAAGAGACCCAGTACTTC. This translates into CASRTSDQETQYF.

The table lists this clone with a count of one. The V call is TRBV7-2, the J call TRBJ1-2; maybe TRBD1 (6 bases). V lost 5 bases and J 5 bases, leaving 15 bases between the germline ends. The CDR3 has 14 amino acids. The germline gives CDR1 SGHTA, CDR2 FQGNSA. The CDR3 loop is CASSPQTGYYGYTF. The CDR3 coding sequence is TGTGCCAGCAGCCCTCAGACAGGCTATTATGGCTACACCTTC. The full variable domain, in which reference TRBV7-2 and TRBJ1-2 provide the parts outside the CDR3, is GAGVSQSPSNKVTEKGKDVELRCDPISGHTALYWYRQSLGQGLEFLIYFQGNSAPDKSGLPSDRFSAERTGGSVSTLTIQRTQQEDSAVYLCASSPQTGYYGYTFGSGTRLTVV.

The chain has TRBV6-5 and TRBJ2-2; D remains ambiguous. Trimming took off 4 bases at V and 1 base at J, with 10 bases between the two ends. CDR3 size: 15 residues. Germline lookup yields CDR1 MNHEY and CDR2 SVGAGI. CDR3 in DNA: TGTGCCAGCAGTTTCAATTTGATGAACACCGGGGAGCTGTTTTTT. Translating gives CASSFNLMNTGELFF.

The chain links TRBV19 to TRBJ1-4; no reliable D call. The CDR3 is made up of 16 amino acids. The germline V and J ends were trimmed by 5 bases and 0 bases, with 13 bases remaining between them. From germline, CDR1 is LNHDA and CDR2 SQIVND (reference sequence). The CDR3 here is CASSATLTATNEKLFF. CDR3 DNA sequence: TGTGCCAGTAGTGCCACCCTCACCGCAACTAATGAAAAACTGTTTTTT.

This rearrangement joins TRBV21-1 to TRBJ1-2; the DNA was not compared with TRBD1, the D call given in the table. TRBV21-1 corresponds to a pseudogene. CDR3 size: 14 residues. Here the CDR3 DNA reads TGTGCCAGCAGCCCCCCAGGGGCGCGGGATGGCTACACCTTC. Protein product: CASSPPGARDGYTF.